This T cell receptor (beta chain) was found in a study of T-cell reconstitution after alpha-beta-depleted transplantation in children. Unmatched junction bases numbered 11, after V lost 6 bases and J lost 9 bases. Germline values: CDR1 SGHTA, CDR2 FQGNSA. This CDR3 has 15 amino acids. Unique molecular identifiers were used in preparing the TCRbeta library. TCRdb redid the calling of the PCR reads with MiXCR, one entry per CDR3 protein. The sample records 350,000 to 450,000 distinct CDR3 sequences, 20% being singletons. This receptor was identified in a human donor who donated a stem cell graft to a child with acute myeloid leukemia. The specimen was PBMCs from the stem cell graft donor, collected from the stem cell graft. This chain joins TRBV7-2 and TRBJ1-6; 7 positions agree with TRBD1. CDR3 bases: TGTGCCAGCAGGCCGACAGGGCTCACAAGTTCACCCCTCCACTTT. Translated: CASRPTGLTSSPLHF.